This T cell receptor beta chain was recorded in a study of cytomegalovirus exposure and HLA in healthy donors. As to this clone: Its specificity is not known.

Points from the study as a whole: Of the V segments, some could not be distinguished, including TRBV6-2 and TRBV6-3, and were excluded.

The CDR3 is 12 amino acids. Trimming removed 7 bases from V and 5 bases from J; junction bases left unmatched: 4. In germline, CDR1 is MDHEN, CDR2 SYDVKM. Vbeta (60) and Jbeta (13) primers were used in the PCR. TCRdb keeps only in-frame clones here, not all; method: immunoSEQ multiplex PCR. The sample consists of just over 150,000 clones, about 79% of them appearing once. The TCR comes from a woman aged 45-60 years in good health and CMV-seropositive. The sequencing input was PBMCs. This chain connects TRBV28 to TRBJ1-2, with 7 bases lining up with TRBD1. The CDR3, as DNA: TGTGCCAGCACCCGGACAGGTTATGGCTACACCTTC. The encoded protein is CASTRTGYGYTF.